The present T cell receptor beta chain was sequenced within a study of cytomegalovirus exposure and HLA in healthy donors. The CDR3 runs to 13 residues. Trimming removed 1 base from V and 3 bases from J, with 7 bases in between. Germline V gene sequence: CDR1 SGHTA, CDR2 FQGNSA. From the approximately 120-subject validation cohort, which was separate from the roughly 670-subject first cohort, the donors were drawn. Assay: immunoSEQ multiplex PCR; the TCRdb copy retains only in-frame clones and omits some. The profile covers some 310,000 clones, with approximately 91% appearing a single time and roughly 0.96% taken by the ten largest. Note on this clone: The antigen is undetermined.

General study findings and limits: Reported results showed that the classifier diagnosed cytomegalovirus status with high specificity and sensitivity. In the roughly 130 validation repertoires, a later analysis found that first-cohort TCR clusters tended to co-occur.

This sequence originates from a man between 25 and 39 years old in good health and CMV-seronegative. The material sequenced was PBMCs. J is TRBJ2-7 and V is TRBV7-2; unclear D gene. CDR3 DNA sequence: TGTGCCAGCAGCTTAGGATTCTACTACGAGCAGTACTTC. This sequence encodes CASSLGFYYEQYF.